The 20 T cell receptor beta chains in this list originate from one sample, sequenced in a study of cytomegalovirus exposure and HLA in healthy donors. It was with 60 Vbeta and 13 Jbeta primers that the PCR ran. Clones were sequenced by immunoSEQ multiplex PCR, and TCRdb holds only the in-frame ones, with some missing. Here the sample spans approximately 150,000 clones, roughly nine tenths being singletons. The source material was PBMCs. The receptors derive from a woman aged 25 to 45 in good health and CMV-seronegative.

This sequence joins TRBV29-1 and TRBJ1-1, with D maybe TRBD1 (5 bases). CDR1 and CDR2 from the germline V gene are SQVTM and ANQGSEA. V was pared by 7 bases and J by 1 base, with 16 bases between. The CDR3 is 14 amino acids. CDR3 residues: CSARNGGENTEAFF. The CDR3, as DNA: TGCAGCGCCCGGAACGGGGGGGAGAACACTGAAGCTTTCTTT.

The chain couples TRBV9 to TRBJ2-7; 8 nucleotides align to TRBD2. V lost 2 bases to trimming and J lost 4 bases; unmatched junction nucleotides: 5. Germline values: CDR1 SGDLS, CDR2 YYNGEE. CDR3 size: 14 residues. For the CDR3, the DNA is TGTGCCAGCAGCGTGGGGACTAGGTCGTACGAGCAGTACTTC. It translates to CASSVGTRSYEQYF.

This clone occurred once. The CDR3 sequence: CASSDFLGSGEGSYGYTF. CDR3 sequence (DNA): TGTGCCAGCAGCGATTTCTTGGGTTCCGGGGAGGGGAGCTATGGCTACACCTTC. The chain carries TRBV9 and TRBJ1-2, with D possibly being TRBD1 (5 bases). The V gene lost 3 bases and the J gene lost 4 bases, with 25 bases spanning the gap. Germline V lookup: CDR1 SGDLS, CDR2 YYNGEE. The CDR3 covers 18 residues.

This rearrangement joins TRBV18 to TRBJ2-5; 10 positions agree with TRBD1. With 5 bases clipped from V and 5 bases from J, the junction kept 11 bases outside the gene matches. Looked up from germline, CDR1 is KGHSH and CDR2 is LQKENI. CDR3 size: 16 residues. The CDR3 bases are TGTGCCAGCTCATCCCGACAGGGGGCAGTTTGGGAGACCCAGTACTTC. Encoded protein: CASSSRQGAVWETQYF.

This clone appeared once. The rearrangement joins TRBV13 to TRBJ2-7, with D possibly being TRBD1 (5 bases). The CDR3 totals 14 residues. Trimming shortened V by 7 bases and J by 5 bases, and 18 bases separated the two germline ends. CDR1 and CDR2 from the germline V gene are PRHDT and FYEKMQ (reference sequence). In DNA form, the CDR3 reads TGTGCCAGCAACGTTGGCAGGGCAACCCACGAGCAGTACTTC. Its protein is CASNVGRATHEQYF.

This CDR3 is CASSRGLAALSTNEQFF. Here the CDR3 DNA reads TGCGCCAGCAGCCGGGGACTAGCGGCCCTTTCAACGAATGAGCAGTTCTTC. The chain couples TRBV5-1 to TRBJ2-1, with 11 bases identical to TRBD2. Germline CDR1 is SGHRS and CDR2 is YFSETQ. The CDR3 has 17 amino acids. Trimming cost V 4 bases and J 7 bases; bases outside gene matches: 13.

This chain joins TRBV7-6 and TRBJ1-2, with D possibly being TRBD1 (6 bases). V lost 5 bases, J lost 3 bases, and 10 bases lay in between. Germline lookup yields CDR1 SGHVS and CDR2 FNYEAQ. The CDR3 extends over 13 amino acids. DNA of the CDR3: TGTGCCAGCAGCCCTAGACAGGACTATGGCTACACCTTC. This encodes CASSPRQDYGYTF.

J is TRBJ1-3 and V is TRBV15; no firm D call. The germline V gene has CDR1 LNHNV and CDR2 YYDKDF (reference sequence). CDR3 length: 15 amino acids. V lost 0 bases to trimming and J lost 4 bases, with 10 bases between them. This CDR3 is CATSRDQASGNTIYF. CDR3 in DNA: TGTGCCACCAGCAGAGATCAGGCATCCGGAAACACCATATATTTT.

V is TRBV4-3 and J is TRBJ2-7, with D possibly matching TRBD1 (5 bases). The germline V and J ends were trimmed by 0 bases and 4 bases, with 13 bases remaining between them. This CDR3 comprises 15 residues. Germline CDR1 and CDR2: LGHNA and YSLEER. CDR3 sequence: CASSQDTREFYEQYF. The CDR3 DNA follows: TGCGCCAGCAGCCAAGATACCAGGGAATTTTACGAGCAGTACTTC.

This chain joins TRBV18 and TRBJ2-7; 13 bases are a match to TRBD2. This CDR3 spans 18 amino acids. Germline lookup yields CDR1 KGHSH and CDR2 LQKENI. Trimming cost V 1 base and J 2 bases; bases outside gene matches: 8. The CDR3 region has the DNA TGTGCCAGCTCACCACTTACAGGGGGACTAGCGGGAACCTACGAGCAGTACTTC. This translates into CASSPLTGGLAGTYEQYF.

The rearrangement links TRBV5-1 to TRBJ1-3, with 8 positions matching TRBD1. This CDR3 spans 16 amino acids. Trimming at V came to 6 bases and at J to 2 bases, leaving 10 bases not matched to a gene. Germline V gene lookup returns CDR1 SGHRS and CDR2 YFSETQ. CDR3 loop: CASKPPGQAPGNTIYF. The CDR3, as DNA: TGCGCCAGCAAGCCTCCGGGACAGGCTCCTGGAAACACCATATATTTT.

This clone came up a few times. This chain joins TRBV6-1 and TRBJ1-6; 8 bases map to TRBD1. Germline lookup yields CDR1 MNHNS and CDR2 SASEGT. The V gene end was trimmed by 1 base and the J gene end by 6 bases; junction bases not matched to a gene: 5. This CDR3 is built from 16 residues. For the CDR3, the DNA is TGTGCCAGCAGTGAAGTGGCGACAGGGGCTAATTCACCCCTCCACTTT. Amino acids: CASSEVATGANSPLHF.

V usage is TRBV7-9 and J usage is TRBJ2-2; 15 nucleotides match TRBD2. CDR1 is SEHNR and CDR2 is FQNEAQ in the germline V gene (reference sequence). The CDR3 sequence is 18 residues long. The ends lost 2 bases at V and 5 bases at J; junction bases unmatched: 6. The CDR3 sequence is CASSLPRTSGGGTGELFF. CDR3 DNA: TGTGCCAGCAGCTTACCCCGGACTAGCGGGGGGGGAACCGGGGAGCTGTTTTTT.

This chain connects TRBV6-1 to TRBJ2-1; a weak D match, TRBD2 (5 bases). Germline V gene lookup returns CDR1 MNHNS and CDR2 SASEGT. CDR3 length: 15 amino acids. V was cut by 4 bases and J by 0 bases, with 10 bases left in between. The CDR3 coding sequence is TGTGCCAGCAGTGCGGAGGTTAGCTCCTACAATGAGCAGTTCTTC. This sequence encodes CASSAEVSSYNEQFF.

There are a few counts of this clone. Its ends do not fully match the called genes, so a read error is possible. This chain connects TRBV7-3 to TRBJ1-1; 8 bases are shared with TRBD1. Per germline, CDR1 SGHTA and CDR2 FQGTGA. CDR3 size: 14 residues. The CDR3 DNA follows: TGTGCCAGCAGCCTAACAGGGGGGAACACTGAAGCTTTCTTT. It specifies CASSLTGGNTEAFF.

The chain has TRBV2 and TRBJ2-7; 7 bases are a match to TRBD1. Losses at the gene ends were 6 bases for V and 4 bases for J; bases not matched to a gene: 6. The CDR3 extends over 13 amino acids. Germline values: CDR1 SNHLY, CDR2 FYNNEI. CDR3 loop: CASRDRVGYEQYF. CDR3 in DNA: TGTGCCAGCAGAGACAGGGTGGGATACGAGCAGTACTTC.

The chain is built from TRBV27 and TRBJ1-2, with a weak D call TRBD1 (6 bases). The germline V gene has CDR1 MNHEY and CDR2 SMNVEV (reference sequence). The CDR3 is 15 amino acids. V was trimmed by 6 bases and J by 0 bases, leaving 14 bases between them. CDR3 nucleotide sequence: TGTGCCAGCAGCCCGGGACACTTAACTAACTATGGCTACACCTTC. Protein: CASSPGHLTNYGYTF.

This chain connects TRBV6-4 to TRBJ2-7; TRBD1 might be the D (6 bases). Per the germline V gene, CDR1 is MRHNA and CDR2 is SNTAGT. The V gene lost 4 bases and the J gene lost 0 bases, with 19 bases spanning the gap. The CDR3 runs 17 residues. CDR3 protein: CASSVTRDRRSSYEQYF. DNA for the CDR3: TGTGCCAGCAGTGTTACGCGCGACAGGCGGAGCTCCTACGAGCAGTACTTC.

This sequence joins TRBV30 and TRBJ1-4; the D gene is possibly TRBD1 (5 bases). V was clipped by 4 bases and J by 0 bases, with 18 bases between them. CDR3 size: 17 residues. Germline V gives CDR1 GTSNPN, CDR2 SVGIG (reference sequence). The CDR3 bases are TGTGCCTGGACCAAGGGGCGGATAGTGGCAACTAATGAAAAACTGTTTTTT. Protein product: CAWTKGRIVATNEKLFF.

The V gene is TRBV5-8, the J gene TRBJ1-2; D is possibly TRBD1 (5 bases). This CDR3 contains 13 residues. CDR1 and CDR2 (germline): SGHTS, YDEGEE. V was trimmed by 4 bases and J by 4 bases, leaving 11 bases between them. The CDR3 region has the DNA TGTGCCAGCAGCCTGTTAGGGGTCTATGGCTACACCTTC. Protein sequence: CASSLLGVYGYTF.